Shown below are 25 T cell receptor beta chains from a single sample sequenced in a study of cytomegalovirus exposure and HLA in healthy donors. PCR was performed using 60 Vbeta and 13 Jbeta primers. Libraries were prepared by immunoSEQ multiplex PCR; TCRdb keeps only in-frame clonotypes and omits some of them. Altogether 110,000 or so clones are present, 65% to 75% being singletons, with the ten largest covering about 4%. Sequencing was performed on PBMCs. The receptor source for this set is a woman in her thirties or forties in good health and CMV-seropositive.

Turning to this clone: The junction departs from germline at one end; a sequencing error may be responsible. V is TRBV4-1 and J is TRBJ1-2; no firm D call. The CDR3 runs to 15 residues. CDR1 and CDR2 (germline): MGHRA, YSYEKL. The CDR3 DNA reads TGCGCCAGCAGCTACGAGAGACTAGCTAACTATGGCTGCACCTTC. Translation gives CASSYERLANYGCTF.

J is TRBJ1-2 and V is TRBV6-1, with 7 bases fitting TRBD1. V lost 7 bases and J lost 3; bases outside the gene matches: 11. Per germline, CDR1 MNHNS and CDR2 SASEGT. CDR3 length equals 15 residues. CDR3 coding DNA: TGTGCCAGCACCGGCGGACAGGTTTGGGACTATGGCTACACCTTC. Its translation: CASTGGQVWDYGYTF.

The chain links TRBV19 to TRBJ1-5; D call uncertain. V lost 6 bases to trimming and J lost 1 base, with 10 bases between them. CDR1 is LNHDA, CDR2 SQIVND, per germline (reference sequence). The CDR3 runs to 14 residues. CDR3 coding DNA: TGTGCCAGTAGCTTACGGTGGAGCAATCAGCCCCAGCATTTT. Amino acids: CASSLRWSNQPQHF.

This clone has more than one count but fewer than ten. The gene calls are TRBV12-5 and TRBJ2-5; 8 bases are shared with TRBD1. The CDR3 runs to 13 residues. Germline values: CDR1 LGHNT, CDR2 FRNRAP. V dropped 5 bases and J dropped 14; count of bases not matched to a gene: 13. The CDR3 DNA follows: TGTGCTAGTGGTAACGACGCCGGGACAGGCCTTTACTTC. It is translated as CASGNDAGTGLYF.

The chain is built from TRBV30 and TRBJ1-5; 10 positions match TRBD1. V shed 5 bases and J 9 bases; nucleotides not matched to a gene: 7. Germline CDR1 and CDR2: GTSNPN and SVGIG (reference sequence). There are 13 residues in the CDR3. CDR3 nucleotides: TGTGCCTGGGGGGGACAGGGGTTCGGGCCCCAGCATTTT. It codes for CAWGGQGFGPQHF.

The chain uses TRBV27 and TRBJ2-7; 11 bases fit TRBD2. CDR3 size: 15 residues. V was clipped by 6 bases and J by 5 bases; unmatched bases: 9. CDR1 is MNHEY and CDR2 is SMNVEV in the germline V gene (reference sequence). The CDR3 nucleotides read TGTGCCAGCAGGAAACAACTAGCGGGAGCCCACGAGCAGTACTTC. Translating it yields CASRKQLAGAHEQYF.

This clone showed up just a few times. The chain links TRBV4-3 to TRBJ1-2; TRBD1 matches 7 bases. Germline loops: CDR1 LGHNA, CDR2 YSLEER. The CDR3 runs to 14 residues. V lost 4 bases, J lost 8 bases, and 10 bases stayed unmatched. The CDR3 region is CASSRVGQVLGYTF. As DNA, the CDR3 is TGCGCCAGCAGCCGTGTAGGACAGGTATTAGGCTACACCTTC.

CDR3: CARRPTHLRLIGTSGSTDTQYF. CDR3 DNA: TGTGCCAGAAGACCCACCCACCTACGGCTGATAGGGACTAGCGGGAGCACAGATACGCAGTATTTT. The J gene is TRBJ2-3, the V gene TRBV19, with 12 bases identical to TRBD2. Germline V CDR1 and CDR2: LNHDA, SQIVND (reference sequence). Germline trimming cut 9 bases from V and 0 bases from J; bases unmatched to any gene: 25. This CDR3 is 22 amino acids long.

The chain links TRBV25-1 to TRBJ1-2; unclear D gene. Germline loops: CDR1 MGHDK, CDR2 SYGVNS. This CDR3 contains 12 residues. Trimming cost V 5 bases and J 5 bases, with 9 bases left between them. The CDR3 loop is CASSTTTYGYTF. CDR3 nucleotide sequence: TGTGCCAGCAGTACAACGACTTATGGCTACACCTTC.

The chain joins TRBV9 to TRBJ2-2; 8 bases fit TRBD1. V shed 0 bases and J 2 bases; nucleotides not matched to a gene: 6. The germline CDR1 and CDR2 sequences are SGDLS and YYNGEE. This CDR3 has 17 amino acids. The CDR3 region is CASSVGKGQVNTGELFF. As DNA, the CDR3 is TGTGCCAGCAGCGTAGGAAAGGGACAGGTTAACACCGGGGAGCTGTTTTTT.

The chain carries TRBV5-1 and TRBJ1-4; D gene uncertain. The CDR3 has 13 amino acids. Germline V gene data show CDR1 as SGHRS and CDR2 as YFSETQ. V was clipped by 8 bases and J by 8 bases, with 16 bases between them. CDR3 DNA: TGCGCCAGGTGGAGATTCTCGGTGGAAAAACTGTTTTTT. Amino acids: CARWRFSVEKLFF. Together with reference TRBV5-1 and TRBJ1-4, the CDR3 gives the full variable domain: KAGVTQTPRYLIKTRGQQVTLSCSPISGHRSVSWYQQTPGQGLQFLFEYFSETQRNKGNFPGRFSGRQFSNSRSEMNVSTLELGDSALYLCARWRFSVEKLFFGSGTQLSVL.

This rearrangement joins TRBV7-6 to TRBJ2-1; 9 nucleotides match TRBD2. The CDR3 loop spans 17 amino acids. Germline V lookup: CDR1 SGHVS, CDR2 FNYEAQ. Unmatched junction bases numbered 7, after V lost 1 base and J lost 3 bases. CDR3 sequence (DNA): TGTGCCAGCAGCTTAGATGCCGGGACTAGCATCTACAATGAGCAGTTCTTC. Its translation: CASSLDAGTSIYNEQFF.

The CDR3 here is CASSSWAGLAGSYEQYF. In nucleotides, the CDR3 is TGTGCCAGCAGCTCCTGGGCAGGACTAGCGGGGTCCTACGAGCAGTACTTC. This rearrangement joins TRBV7-8 to TRBJ2-5; 12 bases line up with TRBD2. Matching the DNA end better, TRBJ2-7 makes the J call doubtful. The CDR3 covers 17 residues. Germline CDR1 and CDR2: SGHVS and FQNEAQ.

The CDR3 protein is CASRNGNPADTQYF. CDR3 DNA sequence: TGCGCCAGCAGAAACGGGAATCCCGCAGATACGCAGTATTTT. The rearrangement uses TRBV5-1 and TRBJ2-3, with TRBD2 as a possible D gene (5 bases). CDR1 is SGHRS, CDR2 YFSETQ, per germline. The V end was cut by 5 bases, the J end by 4 bases, with 14 bases between. The CDR3 extends over 14 amino acids.

V usage is TRBV10-3 and J usage is TRBJ1-4, with TRBD1 as a possible D gene (5 bases). Germline V gives CDR1 ENHRY, CDR2 SYGVKD. V gave up 8 bases and J gave up 5 bases, with 12 bases separating them. This CDR3 is 13 amino acids long. The CDR3 loop is CAIGGAENEKLFF. In nucleotides, the CDR3 is TGTGCCATCGGAGGGGCCGAGAATGAAAAACTGTTTTTT.

The chain combines TRBV19 with TRBJ2-3, with D possibly being TRBD2 (5 bases). Per the germline V gene, CDR1 is LNHDA and CDR2 is SQIVND (reference sequence). V shed 6 bases and J shed 2 bases, with 18 bases lying between them. The CDR3 covers 16 residues. DNA of the CDR3: TGTGCCAGTAGCATTGAAAAGCGGACGTACACAGATACGCAGTATTTT. It translates to CASSIEKRTYTDTQYF. Full variable domain (missing parts from reference TRBV19 and TRBJ2-3): DGGITQSPKYLFRKEGQNVTLSCEQNLNHDAMYWYRQDPGQGLRLIYYSQIVNDFQKGDIAEGYSVSREKKESFPLTVTSAQKNPTAFYLCASSIEKRTYTDTQYFGPGTRLTVL.

V and J are TRBV19 and TRBJ2-1, with D maybe TRBD1 (5 bases). Between the trimmed V and J ends, which lost 4 bases and 7 bases, there was a span of 14 bases. The CDR3 is 14 residues long. Germline-derived CDR1 and CDR2 are LNHDA and SQIVND (reference sequence). The CDR3 region has the DNA TGTGCCAGTAGTACTAGGGGTTCCTTGAATGAGCAGTTCTTC. It yields the protein CASSTRGSLNEQFF.

This clone was counted only a few times. The V gene is TRBV7-6, the J gene TRBJ2-7, with TRBD1 matching over 9 bases. CDR1 and CDR2 from the germline V gene are SGHVS and FNYEAQ. Trimming removed 5 bases from V and 4 bases from J; junction bases left unmatched: 3. This CDR3 spans 13 amino acids. The CDR3 here is CASSRDREYEQYF. CDR3 bases: TGTGCCAGCAGCCGGGACAGGGAATACGAGCAGTACTTC. Combining the CDR3 with reference TRBV7-6 and TRBJ2-7 gives the whole variable domain GAGVSQSPRYKVTKRGQDVALRCDPISGHVSLYWYRQALGQGPEFLTYFNYEAQQDKSGLPNDRFSAERPEGSISTLTIQRTEQRDSAMYRCASSRDREYEQYFGPGTRLTVT.

V is TRBV7-6 and J is TRBJ1-3, with D perhaps TRBD1 (6 bases). Germline CDR1 reads SGHVS; CDR2 reads FNYEAQ. The CDR3 sequence is 18 residues long. V shed 1 base and J shed 0 bases, with 16 bases lying between them. The CDR3 sequence is CASSLESGGRYSGNTIYF. The CDR3 region has the DNA TGTGCCAGCAGCTTAGAAAGCGGGGGCAGATACTCTGGAAACACCATATATTTT.

The rearrangement uses TRBV9 and TRBJ1-1, with a weak D call TRBD1 (5 bases). The CDR3 has 14 amino acids. Germline-derived CDR1 and CDR2 are SGDLS and YYNGEE. V lost 4 bases and J 8 bases, leaving 18 bases between the germline ends. The CDR3 DNA reads TGTGCCAGCAGCCCGACAGCCGCAGCTACAGAAGCTTTCTTT. It codes for CASSPTAAATEAFF.

The rearrangement uses TRBV18 and TRBJ1-1; 7 bases are shared with TRBD1. J was trimmed by 7 bases and V by 3 bases; bases with no gene match: 5. The CDR3 has 13 amino acids. The germline CDR1 and CDR2 sequences are KGHSH and LQKENI. CDR3 in amino acids: CASSPGQTFEAFF. CDR3 nucleotides: TGTGCCAGCTCACCGGGACAGACTTTTGAAGCTTTCTTT.

The gene calls are TRBV7-6 and TRBJ2-2, with D uncertain. In germline, CDR1 is SGHVS, CDR2 FNYEAQ. The CDR3 runs to 15 residues. V was clipped by 2 bases and J by 4 bases, with 11 bases between them. As DNA, the CDR3 is TGTGCCAGCAGCTTATACACCTACAGCACCGGGGAGCTGTTTTTT. It codes for CASSLYTYSTGELFF.

The chain joins TRBV5-6 to TRBJ2-3; D remains ambiguous. Germline-derived CDR1 and CDR2 are SGHDT and YYEEEE. Trimming took 2 bases from V and 4 from J, leaving 8 bases between them. This CDR3 comprises 13 residues. CDR3 in DNA: TGTGCCAGCAGCTTTCCAGGTTCAGATACGCAGTATTTT. Its protein product is CASSFPGSDTQYF.

V usage is TRBV13 and J usage is TRBJ1-4, with no clear D. There are 13 residues in the CDR3. Trimming shortened V by 5 bases and J by 8 bases, and 12 bases separated the two germline ends. Per the germline V gene, CDR1 is PRHDT and CDR2 is FYEKMQ (reference sequence). The CDR3 bases are TGTGCCAGCAGCCGAGGGTTGGGCGAAAAACTGTTTTTT. Protein product: CASSRGLGEKLFF.

V gene TRBV5-1 combines with J gene TRBJ1-5; D uncertain. V lost 4 bases to trimming and J lost 2 bases, with 10 bases between them. There are 14 residues in the CDR3. Germline-derived CDR1 and CDR2 are SGHRS and YFSETQ. CDR3 region: CASSTEGGNQPQHF. In nucleotides, the CDR3 is TGCGCCAGCAGCACCGAAGGAGGCAATCAGCCCCAGCATTTT.